This record concerns one T cell receptor (beta chain) sequence. Its antigen is undetermined. This sample was included in a study of T cell responses to AZD1222 COVID-19 vaccine. General study points: The CD4 TCRs associated with vaccination extended across spike and predominated at 160-218 and 743-854. White British people made up most donors, females outnumbered males, and clonal diversity was possibly underestimated.

Using immunoSEQ multiplex PCR, the repertoire was profiled, and TCRdb retains in-frame clones only, with some absent. This sample carries 170,000 or so clones, around 90% of them seen once, and the ten largest clones take about 2.5%. Trimming took 5 bases from V and 8 from J, leaving 9 bases between them. The CDR3 is 11 residues long. CDR1 MDHEN and CDR2 SYDVKM come from the germline V gene. This rearrangement joins TRBV28 to TRBJ1-2, with D hard to call. The sample was peripheral blood, taken on day 0 of AZD1222 vaccination. The receptor's source is an adult in good health. The CDR3 spells CASSGVFGYTF. CDR3 DNA: TGTGCCAGCAGTGGAGTTTTCGGCTACACCTTC.